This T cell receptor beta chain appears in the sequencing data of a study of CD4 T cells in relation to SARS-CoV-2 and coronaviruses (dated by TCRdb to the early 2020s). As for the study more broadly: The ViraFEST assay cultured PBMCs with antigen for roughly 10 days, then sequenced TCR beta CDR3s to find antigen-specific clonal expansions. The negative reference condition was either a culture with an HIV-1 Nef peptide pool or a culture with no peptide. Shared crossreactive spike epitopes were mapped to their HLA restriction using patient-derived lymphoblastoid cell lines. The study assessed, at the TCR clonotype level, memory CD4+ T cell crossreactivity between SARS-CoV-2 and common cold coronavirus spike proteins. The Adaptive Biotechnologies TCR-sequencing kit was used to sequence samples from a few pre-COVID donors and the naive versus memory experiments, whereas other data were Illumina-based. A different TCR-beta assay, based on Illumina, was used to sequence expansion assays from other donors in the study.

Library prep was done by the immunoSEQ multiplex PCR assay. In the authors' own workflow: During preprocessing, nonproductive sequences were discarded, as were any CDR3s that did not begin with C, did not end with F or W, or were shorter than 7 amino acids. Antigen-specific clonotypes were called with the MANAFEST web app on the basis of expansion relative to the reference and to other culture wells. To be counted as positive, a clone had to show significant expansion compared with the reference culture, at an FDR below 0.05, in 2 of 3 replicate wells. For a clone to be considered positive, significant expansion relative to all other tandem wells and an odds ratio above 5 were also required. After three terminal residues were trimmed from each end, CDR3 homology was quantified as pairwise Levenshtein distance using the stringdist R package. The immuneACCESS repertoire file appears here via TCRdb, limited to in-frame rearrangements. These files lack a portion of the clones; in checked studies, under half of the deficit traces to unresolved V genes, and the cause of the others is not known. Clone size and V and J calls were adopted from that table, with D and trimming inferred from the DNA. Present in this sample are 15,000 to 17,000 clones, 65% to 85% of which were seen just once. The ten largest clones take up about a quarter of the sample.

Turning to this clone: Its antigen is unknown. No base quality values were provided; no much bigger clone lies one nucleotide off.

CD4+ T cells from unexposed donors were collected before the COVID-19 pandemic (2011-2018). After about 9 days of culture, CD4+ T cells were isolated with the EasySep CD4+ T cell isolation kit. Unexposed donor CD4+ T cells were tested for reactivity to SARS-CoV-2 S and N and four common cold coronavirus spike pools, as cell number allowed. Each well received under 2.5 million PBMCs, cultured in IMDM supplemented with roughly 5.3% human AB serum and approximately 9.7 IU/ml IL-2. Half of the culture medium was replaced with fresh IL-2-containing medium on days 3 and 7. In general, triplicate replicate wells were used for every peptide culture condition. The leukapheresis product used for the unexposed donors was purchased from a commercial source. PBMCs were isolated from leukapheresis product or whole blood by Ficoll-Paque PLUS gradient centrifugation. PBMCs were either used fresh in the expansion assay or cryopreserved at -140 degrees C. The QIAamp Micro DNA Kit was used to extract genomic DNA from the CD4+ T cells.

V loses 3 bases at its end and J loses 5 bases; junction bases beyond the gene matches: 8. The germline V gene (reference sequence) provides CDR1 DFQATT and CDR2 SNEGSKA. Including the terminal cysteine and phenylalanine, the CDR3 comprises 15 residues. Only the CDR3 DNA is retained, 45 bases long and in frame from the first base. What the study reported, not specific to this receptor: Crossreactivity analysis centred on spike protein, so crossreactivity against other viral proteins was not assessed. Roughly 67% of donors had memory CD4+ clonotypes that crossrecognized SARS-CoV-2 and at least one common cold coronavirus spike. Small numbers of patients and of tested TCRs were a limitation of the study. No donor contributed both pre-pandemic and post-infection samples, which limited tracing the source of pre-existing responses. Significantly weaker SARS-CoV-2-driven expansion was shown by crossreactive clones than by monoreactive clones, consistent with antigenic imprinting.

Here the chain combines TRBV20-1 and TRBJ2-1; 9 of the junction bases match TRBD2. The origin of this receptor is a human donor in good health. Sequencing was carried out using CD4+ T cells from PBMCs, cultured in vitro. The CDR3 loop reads CSASSGSQINNEQFF. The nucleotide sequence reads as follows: TGCAGTGCTAGTAGCGGGAGTCAAATAAACAATGAGCAGTTCTTC.